This T cell receptor beta chain was retrieved from a study of OX40 agonist ivuxolimab in advanced cancers. Regarding the research as a whole: Ivuxolimab was an agonistic, fully human IgG2 monoclonal antibody directed against OX40 (CD134), a costimulatory receptor. The purpose of peripheral TCRbeta sequencing was to test whether ivuxolimab changed TCR sequence diversity and led to clonal T-cell expansion. In the dose-escalation cohort, 82.7% of patients were male, and the mean age was around 60 years with a range of about 20 to 80. Partial responses occurred in three dose-escalation patients: two with cutaneous melanoma and one with hepatocellular carcinoma. The paper describes the monotherapy dose-escalation part (N of about 47 patients) of the phase I trial of ivuxolimab. Prior anti-PD-1, anti-PD-L1 or anti-CTLA-4 therapy was permitted, and checkpoint inhibitors had been received by 30% to 40% of dose-escalation patients. Intravenous ivuxolimab was administered to patients every 2 weeks at six dose levels: 0.01, 0.1, 0.3, 1.5, 3 and 10 mg/kg. Of the roughly 51 patients in dose escalation, about 20 had hepatocellular carcinoma, roughly 15 had melanoma, 9 had renal cell carcinoma and 9 had head and neck cancer.

Concerning this clone: It has no known antigen specificity. No base-level quality is on record; no much larger clone is a single base apart.

The trial excluded patients who had a history of autoimmune disease or were on systemic immunosuppression. Peripheral blood for TCR sequencing was drawn from every dose cohort at baseline, at cycle 4 day 1 and at cycle 7 day 1. Samples were obtained from an open-label, multicenter, first-in-human phase I dose-escalation trial of ivuxolimab. Adults with locally advanced or metastatic melanoma, renal cell, hepatocellular, or head and neck squamous cell carcinoma were enrolled in the trial. CD4+ and CD8+ T cells were sorted separately from peripheral blood before TCR sequencing. Beyond this particular receptor, the publication reports: On average, CD8+ T cells showed more expanded clones than CD4+ T cells after ivuxolimab. At doses from 0.1 to 3.0 mg/kg, clonal expansion was seen in both CD4+ and CD8+ blood T cells between baseline and week 6. Low levels of normalized T-cell clonal expansion were also shown by some nonresponding patients. In the 0.1-3.0 mg/kg groups, partial responders were among the patients with the lowest normalized peripheral clonal expansion, particularly in CD8+ T cells. The antigen specificity of the peripheral T cells that underwent clonal expansion was not determined.

Spanning cysteine to phenylalanine, the CDR3 consists of 15 amino acids. Only CDR3 DNA remains: 45 bases, in frame from the first base. The germline V gene yields SGDLS for CDR1 and YYNGEE for CDR2. V loses 1 base at its end and J loses 7 bases; junction bases beyond the gene matches: 6. Genomic DNA was isolated from the sorted cells so that the TCRbeta CDR3 region could be sequenced. TCRbeta CDR3 regions were sequenced using the immunoSEQ Assay. TCRdb took this table from immuneACCESS and kept in-frame rearrangements with V and J called. Such tables lack part of the clones; where checked against another copy, unresolved V genes explain under half of the gap, and the rest is unexplained. Counted in this sample were just over 90,000 clones; roughly 94% of them appeared once. The ten largest clones capture approximately 2.9% of the sample.

This clonotype was obtained from an adult with an advanced solid tumor such as melanoma, head and neck, liver or kidney cancer. Specimen: CD4+ or CD8+ T cells sorted from blood, collected in a trial of the OX40 agonist ivuxolimab. Here the chain combines TRBV9 and TRBJ2-7, and 12 bases in between align with TRBD2. The nucleotides are TGTGCCAGCAGCGTAAATCCTAGCGGGGGGGAAGAGCAGTACTTC. The resulting protein is CASSVNPSGGEEQYF. Here the CDR3 is joined to the reference TRBV9 and TRBJ2-7 genes, and the full variable domain is: DSGVTQTPKHLITATGQRVTLRCSPRSGDLSVYWYQQSLDQGLQFLIQYYNGEERAKGNILERFSAQQFPDLHSELNLSSLELGDSALYFCASSVNPSGGEEQYFGPGTRLTVT.